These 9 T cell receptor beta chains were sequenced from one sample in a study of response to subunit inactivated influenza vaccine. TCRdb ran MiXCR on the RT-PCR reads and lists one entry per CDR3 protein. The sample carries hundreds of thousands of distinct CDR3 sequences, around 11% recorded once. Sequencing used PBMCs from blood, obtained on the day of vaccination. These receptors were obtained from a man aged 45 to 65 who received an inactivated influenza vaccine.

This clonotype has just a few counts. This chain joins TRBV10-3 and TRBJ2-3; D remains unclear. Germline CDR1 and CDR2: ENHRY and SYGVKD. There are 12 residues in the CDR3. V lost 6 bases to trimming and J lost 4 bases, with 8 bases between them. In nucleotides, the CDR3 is TGTGCCATCAGCCTAACGGCAGATACGCAGTATTTT. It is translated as CAISLTADTQYF.

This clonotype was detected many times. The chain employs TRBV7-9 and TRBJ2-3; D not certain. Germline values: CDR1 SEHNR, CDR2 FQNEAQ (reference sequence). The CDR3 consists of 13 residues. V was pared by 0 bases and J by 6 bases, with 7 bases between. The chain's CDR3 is CASSLAASDTQYF. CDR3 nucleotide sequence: TGTGCCAGCAGCTTAGCGGCTTCGGATACGCAGTATTTT.

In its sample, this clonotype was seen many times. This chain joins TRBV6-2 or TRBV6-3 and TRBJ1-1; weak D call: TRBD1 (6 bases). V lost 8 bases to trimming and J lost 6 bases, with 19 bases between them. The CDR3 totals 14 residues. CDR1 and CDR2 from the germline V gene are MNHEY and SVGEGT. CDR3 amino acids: CASWEVGQFAEAFF. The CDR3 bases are TGTGCCAGCTGGGAGGTGGGACAATTCGCTGAAGCTTTCTTT.

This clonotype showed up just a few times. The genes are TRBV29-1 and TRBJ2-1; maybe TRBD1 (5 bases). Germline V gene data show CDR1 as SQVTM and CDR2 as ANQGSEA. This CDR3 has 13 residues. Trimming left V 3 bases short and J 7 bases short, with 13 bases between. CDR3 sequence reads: CSVEGRNRNEQFF. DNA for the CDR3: TGCAGCGTTGAGGGGCGGAACCGGAATGAGCAGTTCTTC.

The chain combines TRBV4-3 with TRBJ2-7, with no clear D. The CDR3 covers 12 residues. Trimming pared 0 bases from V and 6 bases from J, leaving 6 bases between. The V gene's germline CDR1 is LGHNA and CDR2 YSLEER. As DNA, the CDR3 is TGCGCCAGCAGCCAAGATCAACGCGAGCAGTACTTC. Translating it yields CASSQDQREQYF.

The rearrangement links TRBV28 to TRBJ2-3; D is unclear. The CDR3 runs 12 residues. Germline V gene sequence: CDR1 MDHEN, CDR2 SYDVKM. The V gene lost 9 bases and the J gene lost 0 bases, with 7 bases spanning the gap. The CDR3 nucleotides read TGTGCCAGTGGGGTTAGCACAGATACGCAGTATTTT. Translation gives CASGVSTDTQYF.

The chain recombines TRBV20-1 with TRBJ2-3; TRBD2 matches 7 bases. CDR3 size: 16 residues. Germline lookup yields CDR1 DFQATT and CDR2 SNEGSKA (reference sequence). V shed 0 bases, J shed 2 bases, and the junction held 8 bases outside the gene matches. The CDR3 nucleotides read TGCAGTGCTAGAGAGCCAGCGGGGAAACTCACAGATACGCAGTATTTT. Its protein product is CSAREPAGKLTDTQYF.

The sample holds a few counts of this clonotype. The CDR3 reads CASSPMLAGYNEQFF. DNA for the CDR3: TGTGCCAGCTCACCAATGCTAGCGGGGTACAATGAGCAGTTCTTC. The chain combines TRBV18 with TRBJ2-1, with 9 bases aligning to TRBD2. This CDR3 is built from 15 residues. Germline V gene data show CDR1 as KGHSH and CDR2 as LQKENI. Germline trimming cut 2 bases from V and 4 bases from J; bases unmatched to any gene: 3.

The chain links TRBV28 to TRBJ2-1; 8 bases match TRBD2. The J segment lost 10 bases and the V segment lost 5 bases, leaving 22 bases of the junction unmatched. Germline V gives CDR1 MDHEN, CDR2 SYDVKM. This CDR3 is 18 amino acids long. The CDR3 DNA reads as TGTGCCAGCAGTAGGGGCTTGTACGGGAGGGACCGGTTCCGAGAGCAGTTCTTC. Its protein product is CASSRGLYGRDRFREQFF.